This passage covers 30 T cell receptor beta chains from one sample sequenced in a study of T-cell reconstitution after alpha-beta-depleted transplantation in children. As it was prepared, the TCRbeta library received unique molecular identifiers. TCRdb processed the PCR reads anew with MiXCR; each CDR3 protein has one entry. The sample holds approximately 390,000 distinct CDR3 sequences, roughly 11% seen once. The sample consisted of PBMCs from the stem cell graft donor, taken from the stem cell graft. The source of these receptors is a human donor who donated a stem cell graft to a child with acute myeloid leukemia.

The CDR3, as DNA: TGCGCCAGCAGCTTGGTCGATCCTAACACTGAAGCTTTCTTT. It yields the protein CASSLVDPNTEAFF. This rearrangement joins TRBV5-1 to TRBJ1-1; D unclear. The V gene lost 0 bases and the J gene lost 2 bases, with 8 bases spanning the gap. This CDR3 contains 14 residues. From germline, CDR1 is SGHRS and CDR2 YFSETQ.

This clonotype was seen at least ten times. V and J are TRBV5-6 and TRBJ1-5; tentative D call: TRBD1 (6 bases). Germline-derived CDR1 and CDR2 are SGHDT and YYEEEE. The CDR3 covers 13 residues. The germline V and J ends were trimmed by 3 bases and 5 bases, with 9 bases remaining between them. The CDR3, as DNA: TGTGCCAGCAGCTACAGGGAGGATCAGCCCCAGCATTTT. The encoded protein is CASSYREDQPQHF.

This clonotype came up once. Relative to the germline gene, one junction end is altered; a read error may explain this. The V and J genes are TRBV5-1 and TRBJ2-1; D remains unclear. CDR3 length: 15 amino acids. Germline CDR1 and CDR2: SGHRS and YFSETQ. CDR3 coding DNA: TGCGCCAGCAGCCCGAGAACAAGCTCCTACAATGAGCAGATCTTC. It is translated as CASSPRTSSYNEQIF.

This clonotype showed up many times. This rearrangement joins TRBV12-3 or TRBV12-4 to TRBJ1-2; TRBD1 is a possible D gene (5 bases). There are 13 residues in the CDR3. V dropped 6 bases and J dropped 8 bases, with 16 bases sitting between them. CDR3 protein: CASRQGVVGGYTF. The CDR3 DNA reads as TGTGCCAGCAGGCAGGGAGTCGTTGGGGGCTACACCTTC.

Points on this clonotype: An end of the junction does not agree with germline; a read error may underlie this. The genes are TRBV7-7 and TRBJ2-1; 9 nucleotides match TRBD2. Germline CDR1 SSHAT, CDR2 FNYEAQ (reference sequence). The CDR3 contains 14 residues. The CDR3 is CASSSSGSRNEQFF. CDR3 nucleotides: TGTGCTAGCAGCAGTAGCGGGAGCCGCAATGAGCAGTTCTTC.

This clonotype turned up a few times. The V gene is TRBV28, the J gene TRBJ2-7, with D perhaps assigned TRBD1 or TRBD2 (5 bases each). Trimming pared 6 bases from V and 4 bases from J, leaving 22 bases between. CDR3 length equals 16 residues. Germline V CDR1 and CDR2: MDHEN, SYDVKM. CDR3 residues: CASSPPGSQGGYEQYF. The DNA for the CDR3 is TGTGCCAGCAGCCCCCCGGGGAGTCAGGGTGGGTACGAGCAGTACTTC.

This clonotype was recorded a few times. The chain links TRBV12-3 or TRBV12-4 to TRBJ2-4; D not certain. The CDR3 consists of 14 residues. The V end was cut by 2 bases, the J end by 5 bases, with 10 bases between. CDR3 sequence: CASSLPPAQNIQYF. The CDR3 DNA reads TGTGCCAGCAGTTTACCCCCCGCACAAAACATTCAGTACTTC.

V gene TRBV7-6 combines with J gene TRBJ2-3, with 10 bases that match TRBD1. Losses at the gene ends were 2 bases for V and 6 bases for J; bases not matched to a gene: 5. Germline V gene sequence: CDR1 SGHVS, CDR2 FNYEAQ. This CDR3 spans 15 amino acids. The CDR3 bases are TGTGCCAGCAGCTTACCGGGACAGGGGTACGATACGCAGTATTTT. This translates into CASSLPGQGYDTQYF.

The table lists this clonotype with a few counts. This chain uses TRBV6-2 or TRBV6-3 with TRBJ2-7; 10 nucleotides align to TRBD2. Germline V CDR1 and CDR2: MNHEY, SVGEGT. The V gene end was trimmed by 0 bases and the J gene end by 9 bases; junction bases not matched to a gene: 8. This CDR3 contains 15 residues. DNA of the CDR3: TGTGCCAGCAGTTACTCCCAGCGGGAGGGCCGGGTGCAGTACTTC. Amino acids: CASSYSQREGRVQYF.

V is TRBV5-1 and J is TRBJ2-1, with a weak D call TRBD1 (6 bases). The length of the CDR3 is 14 residues. V gave up 4 bases and J gave up 8 bases, with 16 bases separating them. The germline V gene encodes CDR1 SGHRS and CDR2 YFSETQ. The CDR3 DNA reads as TGCGCCAGCAGCCAGTTAGGGGGTGTGTATGAGCAGTTCTTC. Its translation is CASSQLGGVYEQFF. Based on the CDR3 plus reference TRBV5-1 and TRBJ2-1, the full variable domain is KAGVTQTPRYLIKTRGQQVTLSCSPISGHRSVSWYQQTPGQGLQFLFEYFSETQRNKGNFPGRFSGRQFSNSRSEMNVSTLELGDSALYLCASSQLGGVYEQFFGPGTRLTVL.

This clonotype was detected many times. The gene calls are TRBV7-9 and TRBJ2-7; D tentatively fits TRBD1 or TRBD2 (5 bases each). This CDR3 comprises 15 residues. Trimming removed 0 bases from V and 2 bases from J, with 11 bases in between. From germline, CDR1 is SEHNR and CDR2 FQNEAQ (reference sequence). The CDR3 DNA follows: TGTGCCAGCAGCTTAGCGGGACCCACCGCCTACGAGCAGTACTTC. This translates into CASSLAGPTAYEQYF.

The gene calls are TRBV6-2 or TRBV6-3 and TRBJ2-7; TRBD2 agrees at 8 bases. CDR3 length: 13 residues. With 6 bases clipped from V and 4 bases from J, the junction kept 5 bases outside the gene matches. Germline values: CDR1 MNHEY, CDR2 SVGEGT. CDR3 in amino acids: CASRVTGGYEQYV. CDR3 bases: TGTGCCAGCAGAGTTACGGGGGGGTACGAGCAGTACGTC.

The CDR3 DNA reads as TGTGCCATCAGGAACGGGCTAGTGGCTGAGACCCAGTACTTC. It translates to CAIRNGLVAETQYF. This sequence joins TRBV10-3 and TRBJ2-5; D gene uncertain. The CDR3 runs to 14 residues. The V gene lost 6 bases and the J gene lost 5 bases, with 16 bases spanning the gap. The germline CDR1 and CDR2 sequences are ENHRY and SYGVKD.

The chain is built from TRBV3-1 and TRBJ2-7; 7 positions match TRBD2. After removal of 5 bases from V and 2 bases from J, the junction contained 3 bases not matched to a gene. Germline values: CDR1 LGHDT, CDR2 YNNKEL (reference sequence). The CDR3 length is 13 residues. The CDR3 DNA reads TGTGCCAGCAGCGGGACTATACCCTACGAGCAGTACTTC. This encodes CASSGTIPYEQYF.

In this sample, this clonotype turned up a few times. The chain combines TRBV18 with TRBJ2-1; D call uncertain. The germline V and J ends were trimmed by 3 bases and 4 bases, with 13 bases remaining between them. The CDR3 is 15 amino acids. In germline, CDR1 is KGHSH, CDR2 LQKENI. The CDR3 nucleotides read TGTGCCAGCTCACCCCCGAAGACCCGATACAATGAGCAGTTCTTC. This translates into CASSPPKTRYNEQFF.

In its sample, this clonotype was seen a few times. This sequence joins TRBV5-1 and TRBJ2-7; TRBD2 agrees at 9 bases. This CDR3 comprises 15 residues. V lost 1 base, J lost 3 bases, and 5 bases stayed unmatched. The germline V gene has CDR1 SGHRS and CDR2 YFSETQ. The CDR3 DNA follows: TGCGCCAGCAGCTTGAGCGGGAGGAGGGACTACGAGCAGTACTTC. Translation: CASSLSGRRDYEQYF.

This clonotype showed up many times. V and J are TRBV29-1 and TRBJ1-1, with 7 positions matching TRBD1. The CDR3 is 12 amino acids. The germline V gene has CDR1 SQVTM and CDR2 ANQGSEA. Trimming cost V 7 bases and J 3 bases; bases outside gene matches: 5. The CDR3 is CSALDRDTEAFF. CDR3 in DNA: TGCAGCGCCCTCGACAGGGACACTGAAGCTTTCTTT. Using reference TRBV29-1 and TRBJ1-1 for the parts outside the CDR3, the full variable domain is SAVISQKPSRDICQRGTSLTIQCQVDSQVTMMFWYRQQPGQSLTLIATANQGSEATYESGFVIDKFPISRPNLTFSTLTVSNMSPEDSSIYLCSALDRDTEAFFGQGTRLTVV.

This clonotype showed up just a few times. The chain recombines TRBV20-1 with TRBJ2-7, with 8 nucleotides matching TRBD2. V gave up 6 bases and J gave up 7 bases; unmatched junction bases: 14. Per germline, CDR1 DFQATT and CDR2 SNEGSKA (reference sequence). The CDR3 consists of 14 residues. The CDR3 bases are TGCAGTGCAAATCCGGGCCTACCGGGGGGGGAGCAGTACTTC. Translated: CSANPGLPGGEQYF.

This clonotype was counted between two and nine times. This chain connects TRBV4-1 to TRBJ2-1; 7 bases align to TRBD2. The germline CDR1 and CDR2 sequences are MGHRA and YSYEKL. The CDR3 is 16 amino acids. The J segment lost 8 bases and the V segment lost 0 bases, leaving 10 bases of the junction unmatched. The CDR3 here is CASSQDQSGTYDEQFF. For the CDR3, the DNA is TGCGCCAGCAGCCAAGATCAGAGCGGGACGTACGATGAGCAGTTCTTC.

This clonotype was seen repeatedly, ten times or more. V and J are TRBV5-1 and TRBJ1-2, with TRBD1 identical over 8 bases. After removal of 1 base from V and 5 bases from J, the junction contained 10 bases not matched to a gene. Germline-derived CDR1 and CDR2 are SGHRS and YFSETQ. This CDR3 region has 16 residues. The CDR3 loop reads CASSLSPDREAYGYTF. Written as DNA, the CDR3 is TGCGCCAGCAGCTTGAGTCCGGACAGGGAAGCTTATGGCTACACCTTC.

This clonotype was observed a few times. This chain uses TRBV5-1 with TRBJ2-5; 12 nucleotides agree with TRBD1. The germline CDR1 and CDR2 sequences are SGHRS and YFSETQ. CDR3 size: 15 residues. Trimming removed 5 bases from V and 5 bases from J; junction bases left unmatched: 7. The CDR3 DNA is TGCGCCAGCAGTCACGGGACAGGGGGCGCCGAGACCCAGTACTTC. This gives the protein CASSHGTGGAETQYF. Filled out from reference TRBV5-1 and TRBJ2-5, the complete variable domain reads KAGVTQTPRYLIKTRGQQVTLSCSPISGHRSVSWYQQTPGQGLQFLFEYFSETQRNKGNFPGRFSGRQFSNSRSEMNVSTLELGDSALYLCASSHGTGGAETQYFGPGTRLLVL.

This clonotype was seen a few times. The chain carries TRBV5-6 and TRBJ2-3; maybe TRBD2 (5 bases). Germline CDR1 and CDR2: SGHDT and YYEEEE. The CDR3 length is 12 residues. Trimming cost V 5 bases and J 3 bases, with 7 bases left between them. For the CDR3, the DNA is TGTGCCAGCAGGAGGGAAACAGATACGCAGTATTTT. Translated, it gives CASRRETDTQYF.

This chain links TRBV5-1 with TRBJ2-1, with D maybe TRBD1 (7 bases). The germline gives CDR1 SGHRS, CDR2 YFSETQ. This CDR3 is 16 amino acids long. Trimming took 4 bases from V and 9 from J, leaving 23 bases between them. CDR3 residues: CASSLGRLDPGGEQFF. The CDR3 coding sequence is TGCGCCAGCAGCCTGGGAAGACTAGATCCAGGGGGTGAGCAGTTCTTC.

This chain joins TRBV9 and TRBJ2-7; D may be TRBD1 (6 bases). This CDR3 comprises 14 residues. The germline V gene encodes CDR1 SGDLS and CDR2 YYNGEE. The V gene lost 4 bases and the J gene lost 2 bases, with 13 bases spanning the gap. CDR3 sequence: CASSPDGDTYEQYF. In nucleotides, the CDR3 is TGTGCCAGCAGCCCAGATGGGGACACCTACGAGCAGTACTTC.

This clonotype came up a few times. This chain joins TRBV5-4 and TRBJ2-3; the D is unclear. The CDR3 extends over 15 amino acids. V lost 3 bases and J lost 0, with 11 bases in between. Germline V CDR1 and CDR2: SGHNT, YYREEE (reference sequence). The CDR3 DNA sequence: TGTGCCAGCAGCTCGCAAGTGGCTAGCACAGATACGCAGTATTTT. Encoded protein: CASSSQVASTDTQYF.

The chain has TRBV5-8 and TRBJ2-7; D unclear. Germline V gives CDR1 SGHTS, CDR2 YDEGEE. This CDR3 comprises 17 residues. The V and J ends lost 0 bases and 0 bases respectively, with 16 bases between them. The CDR3 is CASSLVALARASYEQYV. CDR3 DNA sequence: TGTGCCAGCAGCTTGGTGGCGTTAGCCCGAGCCTCCTACGAGCAGTACGTC.

The V and J genes are TRBV12-3 or TRBV12-4 and TRBJ1-2; 7 positions agree with TRBD1. Germline trimming cut 5 bases from V and 4 bases from J; bases unmatched to any gene: 10. There are 15 residues in the CDR3. The CDR3 is CASSETGTAIYGYTF. CDR3 bases: TGTGCCAGCAGTGAGACCGGGACAGCGATCTATGGCTACACCTTC.

This clonotype was detected only a few times. The chain carries TRBV30 and TRBJ1-6; no clear D. From germline, CDR1 is GTSNPN and CDR2 SVGIG (reference sequence). V gave up 3 bases and J gave up 5 bases, with 11 bases separating them. CDR3 size: 14 residues. The CDR3 is CAWRSQSNNSPLHF. The CDR3 coding sequence is TGTGCCTGGAGATCGCAGAGTAATAATTCACCCCTCCACTTT.

The chain recombines TRBV7-9 with TRBJ2-7; perhaps TRBD2 as D (6 bases). The germline gives CDR1 SEHNR, CDR2 FQNEAQ (reference sequence). The germline V and J ends were trimmed by 2 bases and 0 bases, with 11 bases remaining between them. The CDR3 runs to 15 residues. CDR3 sequence: CASSLSRESSYEQYF. The DNA of the CDR3 is TGTGCCAGCAGCTTAAGCCGGGAGAGCTCCTACGAGCAGTACTTC.

This chain connects TRBV10-3 to TRBJ2-2; possibly TRBD2 for D (6 bases). Trimming took 9 bases from V and 4 from J, leaving 12 bases between them. The CDR3 is 13 amino acids. Germline values: CDR1 ENHRY, CDR2 SYGVKD. The CDR3 sequence is CAITRGGTGELFF. The CDR3 DNA reads TGTGCCATTACCCGGGGAGGCACCGGGGAGCTGTTTTTT.